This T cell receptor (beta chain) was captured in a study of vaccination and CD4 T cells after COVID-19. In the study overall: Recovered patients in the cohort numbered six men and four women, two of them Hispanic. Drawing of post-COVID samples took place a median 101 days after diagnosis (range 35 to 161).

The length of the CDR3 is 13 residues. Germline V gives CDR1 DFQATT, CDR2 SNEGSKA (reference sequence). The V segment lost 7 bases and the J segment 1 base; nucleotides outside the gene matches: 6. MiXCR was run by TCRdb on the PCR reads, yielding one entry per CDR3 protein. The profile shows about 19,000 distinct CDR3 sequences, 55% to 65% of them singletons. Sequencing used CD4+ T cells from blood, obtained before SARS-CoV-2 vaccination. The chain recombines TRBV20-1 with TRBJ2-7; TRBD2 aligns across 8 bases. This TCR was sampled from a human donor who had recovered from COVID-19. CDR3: CSDQGLVSYEQYF. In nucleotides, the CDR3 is TGCAGTGACCAGGGACTAGTTTCCTACGAGCAGTACTTC.